This TCR beta chain originates from a study of CD8 T cells in Susac syndrome. Sequencing targeted TCR beta in T cells from blood (CD8+ and CD4+). The multiple sclerosis controls comprised treatment-naive patients whose relapsing-remitting disease was stable or active. Negative isolation was used for CD8+ and CD4+ T cells and FACS enrichment for TEMRA cells. Reverse transcription of roughly 0.45 to 1 ug RNA was carried out with random hexamers. Each CDR3 protein is one row after TCRdb ran MiXCR on the immunoSEQ multiplex PCR reads. The profile shows about 66,000 distinct CDR3 sequences, 85% to 95% of them singletons. Sequenced: CD8+ T cells from PBMCs. This clonotype was sampled from a human donor with multiple sclerosis.

CDR3 in DNA: TGTGCCAGCAGCCCAAAGACAGGGGCTTACGAGCAGTACTTC. This translates into CASSPKTGAYEQYF. V usage is TRBV3-1 and J usage is TRBJ2-7; 8 positions match TRBD1. Per the germline V gene, CDR1 is LGHDT and CDR2 is YNNKEL (reference sequence). The V and J ends lost 4 bases and 4 bases, in that order; junction bases with no gene match: 6. The CDR3 has 14 amino acids.